Sequencing of this T cell receptor beta chain was carried out in a study of blood T cell repertoires in COVID-19. Study at large: The United States, Italy and Spain supplied acute and convalescent COVID-19 samples. T cells, B-cell-depleted T cells, or PBMCs supplied cDNA or gDNA.

Germline V lookup: CDR1 SGHTA, CDR2 FQGNSA. This CDR3 is 11 amino acids long. V lost 3 bases, J lost 11 bases, and 2 bases stayed unmatched. Sequenced by immunoSEQ multiplex PCR; TCRdb stores in-frame clones only, minus some. Of around 150,000 clones listed, approximately 88% were seen once; the top ten hold approximately 5.1%. Individuals drawn from 20 to 25 US areas were roughly 18 to 95 years old. Participant-reported clinical history was the basis for cohort assignment. This sequence was found in a man aged 65 to 85 who had been exposed to COVID-19. The sample comprised PBMCs or T cells enriched from blood (not recorded which). This rearrangement joins TRBV7-2 to TRBJ1-1; 8 bases are shared with TRBD1. For the CDR3, the DNA is TGTGCCAGCAGCTTGGACAGGGTTGCTTTCTTT. It codes for CASSLDRVAFF.